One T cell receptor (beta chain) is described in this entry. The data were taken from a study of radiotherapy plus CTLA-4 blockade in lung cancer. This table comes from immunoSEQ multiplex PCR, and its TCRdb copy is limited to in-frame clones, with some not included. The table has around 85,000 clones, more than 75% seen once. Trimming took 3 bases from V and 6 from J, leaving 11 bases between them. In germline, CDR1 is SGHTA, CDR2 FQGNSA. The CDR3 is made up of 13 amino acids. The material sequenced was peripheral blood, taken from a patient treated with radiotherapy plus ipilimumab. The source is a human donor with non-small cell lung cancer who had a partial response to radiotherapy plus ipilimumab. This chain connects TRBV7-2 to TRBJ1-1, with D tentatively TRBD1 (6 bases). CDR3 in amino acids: CASSFLRGAEAFF. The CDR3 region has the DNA TGTGCCAGCAGCTTTCTCAGGGGTGCTGAAGCTTTCTTT.